This T cell receptor beta chain was profiled in a study of cytomegalovirus exposure and HLA in healthy donors. This CDR3 is 18 amino acids long. With V trimmed by 2 bases and J by 6 bases, 13 bases remained unmatched. Per the germline V gene, CDR1 is SNHLY and CDR2 is FYNNEI. Broader study findings: Earlier analysis yielded a pattern in which most TCR beta V segments were productive about 87% or about 30% of the time. It was reported that the classifier diagnosed cytomegalovirus status with high specificity and sensitivity in both the original and validation cohorts. A few CMV-associated chains were confirmed in vitro to be specific for CMV antigens.

This clone appeared a few times. The antigen remains undetermined. This PCR relied on a set of 60 Vbeta primers and 13 Jbeta primers. The repertoire was sequenced with immunoSEQ multiplex PCR; TCRdb's copy has only in-frame clones and lacks some. This sample has about 120,000 clones; about 75% occur once, and the top ten carry approximately 31%. The sample taken for sequencing was PBMCs. The chain employs TRBV2 and TRBJ2-2; 9 bases match TRBD2. The sequence was obtained from a man between 60 and 75 years old in good health and CMV-seropositive. Here the CDR3 reads CASSETGGIAGAPGELFF. The CDR3 coding sequence is TGTGCCAGCAGTGAAACTGGAGGGATAGCGGGGGCTCCCGGGGAGCTGTTTTTT.